The rows below give T cell receptor beta chains drawn from one sample of a study of cytomegalovirus exposure and HLA in healthy donors. The method was immunoSEQ multiplex PCR; TCRdb's version includes in-frame clones alone and lacks a portion of them. The sample contains 150,000 to 200,000 clones, 82% of which appear only once. The sample consisted of PBMCs. These receptors all come from a man between 35 and 55 years old in good health and CMV-seronegative. CDR3s include the opening cysteine and the closing phenylalanine or tryptophan. A D gene is named only where the DNA matches it firmly. Where a row states a size, it is once, few, many or the class of an expanded clone; other rows omit it.

j_call	v_call	d_call	clone_size	cdr3_nt	cdr3_aa
TRBJ1-5	TRBV6-5	NA	NA	TGTGCCAGCAGTTATAAGGGGGCCCAGCATTTT	CASSYKGAQHF
TRBJ2-3	TRBV11-2	TRBD1	NA	TGTGCCAGCAGCTTCGACAGGGGGGGAGATACGCAGTATTTT	CASSFDRGGDTQYF
TRBJ2-5	TRBV6-5	TRBD1	NA	TGTGCCAGCAGCTATGAGGGGACAGGGATGAAGACCCAGTACTTC	CASSYEGTGMKTQYF
TRBJ1-2	TRBV19	TRBD1	few	TGTGCCAGTAGTTGGGACAGGTCCACGGGCTACACCTTC	CASSWDRSTGYTF
TRBJ1-5	TRBV19	TRBD1	once	TGTGCCAGTAGTATATCGGGACAGGGCTACGATCAGCCCCAGCATTTT	CASSISGQGYDQPQHF
TRBJ1-1	TRBV11-2	TRBD1	NA	TGTGCCAGCAGCTTAACAGGGGTGAACACTGAAGCTTTCTTT	CASSLTGVNTEAFF
TRBJ2-7	TRBV2	NA	NA	TGTGCCAGCACGTACTGGGCGAACGAGCAGTACTTC	CASTYWANEQYF
TRBJ2-1	TRBV7-2	NA	NA	TGTGCCAGCAGCCCCGTGAGATACGAGCAGTTCTTC	CASSPVRYEQFF
TRBJ1-2	TRBV6-5	NA	NA	TGTGCCAGCAGTTACCGGGACACCAACTATGGCTACACCTTC	CASSYRDTNYGYTF
TRBJ2-7	TRBV9	NA	NA	TGTGCCAGCAGCGTATACGAACGGGGGGAGCAGTACTTC	CASSVYERGEQYF
TRBJ1-5	TRBV9	NA	once	TGTGCCAGCAGCCCCCGGGGGTTGAATCAGCCCCAGCATTTT	CASSPRGLNQPQHF
TRBJ1-5	TRBV5-8	NA	NA	TGTGCCAGCAGCCCCCGGCGGAGTTATAGCAATCAGCCCCAGCATTTT	CASSPRRSYSNQPQHF
TRBJ2-2	TRBV28	NA	NA	TGTGCCAGCAGAGAGGCCGGGGAGCTGTTTTTT	CASREAGELFF
TRBJ2-7	TRBV27	NA	NA	TGTGCCAGCAGCCCCACCGGGAGAAGTTCCCACGAGCAGTACTTC	CASSPTGRSSHEQYF
TRBJ2-2	TRBV30	NA	NA	TGTGCCTGGAGTACTCCCCCTCGTAGCGGGGAGCTGTTTTTT	CAWSTPPRSGELFF
TRBJ1-2	TRBV2	TRBD1	once	TGTGCCAGCAGCCGGACGACAGGGTATGCTGGCTACACCTTC	CASSRTTGYAGYTF
TRBJ1-2	TRBV6-5	NA	NA	TGTGCCAGCAAAAAGCAGGACTATGGCTACACCTTC	CASKKQDYGYTF
TRBJ2-1	TRBV14	NA	NA	TGTGCCAGCAGTCGGGACTACAATGAGCAGTTCTTC	CASSRDYNEQFF
TRBJ2-1	TRBV5-6	TRBD2	NA	TGTGCCAGCAGCTTGCACACTAGCGGGGGGGGCAATGAGCAGTTCTTC	CASSLHTSGGGNEQFF
TRBJ1-3	TRBV4-3	TRBD1	NA	TGCGCCAGCAGCCAGAGGACCGGGACAGGCCAATCTGGAAACACCATATATTTT	CASSQRTGTGQSGNTIYF
TRBJ1-1	TRBV9	NA	NA	TGTGCCAGCAGCGTAGAGCGGAACACTGAAGCTTTCTTT	CASSVERNTEAFF
TRBJ2-3	TRBV6-1	NA	NA	TGTGCCAGCAGCTTTCGGGGGGATACGCAGTATTTT	CASSFRGDTQYF
TRBJ2-3	TRBV30	NA	NA	TGTGCCTGGAGTTTTCTAACAGGGCCCACAGATACGCAGTATTTT	CAWSFLTGPTDTQYF
TRBJ2-7	TRBV5-1	TRBD1	NA	TGCGCCAGCAGCCCGGGACAGGGGGCCGGCGAGCAGTACTTC	CASSPGQGAGEQYF
TRBJ1-6	TRBV5-6	TRBD1	few	TGTGCCAGCAGCGGGACAGGGGGCTTTCGTAATTCACCCCTCCACTTT	CASSGTGGFRNSPLHF
TRBJ2-3	TRBV5-1	NA	NA	TGCGCCAGCAGCTTCGCCCAGGGCACAGATACGCAGTATTTT	CASSFAQGTDTQYF
TRBJ2-7	TRBV5-1	TRBD2	NA	TGCGCCAGCAGCTCCGGGACTAGCGGGTTCTACGAGCAGTACTTC	CASSSGTSGFYEQYF
TRBJ2-1	TRBV19	NA	NA	TGTGCCAGTAGTTTTCCAAGGGTGGGGAGTGAGCAGTTCTTC	CASSFPRVGSEQFF